This T cell receptor (beta chain) was obtained from a study of cytomegalovirus exposure and HLA in healthy donors. Whole-study context: Findings of an earlier analysis included some 120 million unique TCR beta sequences from 200 million or so T cells. Study-wide findings and caveats: There were some public TCRs occurring in many donors, but most TCR sequences were rare. Earlier analysis yielded a pattern in which most TCR beta V segments were productive about 90% or about 30% of the time. A later analysis showed TCR association rates differing by HLA locus, peaking at DRB1 and lowest at HLA-C.

This CDR3 has 10 amino acids. CDR1 is LNHDA, CDR2 SQIVND, per germline (reference sequence). Trimming pared 8 bases from V and 6 bases from J, leaving 6 bases between. This clone is medium-sized by share. Its matching antigen is unknown. This specimen includes other DNA sequences encoding the same CDR3. Vbeta (60) and Jbeta (13) primers were used in the PCR. Assay used: immunoSEQ multiplex PCR; TCRdb lists only in-frame clones, some missing. Found here are tens of thousands of clones, roughly 60% of them singletons; the top ten hold over 9.5%. The sample taken for sequencing was PBMCs. The sequence derives from a human donor in good health. This chain joins TRBV19 and TRBJ2-3; weak D call: TRBD1 (6 bases). Here the CDR3 reads CASQGDTQYF. DNA for the CDR3: TGTGCCAGTCAGGGGGATACGCAGTATTTT.